This TCR beta chain is drawn from a study of PD-L1 blockade in urothelial cancer. Study-wide context: Analyses used blood from 3 weeks (second dose) and 6 weeks after treatment start. Study observations and caveats: A below-median TCR clonality in blood before treatment predicted better survival.

As regards this clone: Its antigen is unknown.

TCRdb's table, derived via immunoSEQ multiplex PCR, lists solely in-frame clones and lacks some. Of about 48,000 clones in the sample, about 82% were seen once. Time point denoted: peripheral blood 6 weeks after treatment start. CDR1 and CDR2 (germline): SNHLY, FYNNEI. The junction had 4 bases not matched to a gene; V was cut back by 6 bases and J by 4 bases. CDR3 length: 14 amino acids. The source was PBMCs, collected around atezolizumab (anti-PD-L1) treatment. V is TRBV2 and J is TRBJ2-7, with TRBD2 matching 12 bases. This clonotype originated in a man between 65 and 85 years old with urothelial cancer. The chain's CDR3 is CASRTSGSGYEQYF. The CDR3 DNA reads TGTGCCAGCAGGACTAGCGGGAGTGGGTACGAGCAGTACTTC.